The present T cell receptor (beta chain) was sequenced within a study of T cell responses to AZD1222 COVID-19 vaccine. Findings of the study overall: It was only after the peak T cell response that any repertoires were sampled. In the spike-specific TCR repertoire, nearly half reportedly target unmutated variant regions.

Turning to this clone: As yet, its antigen is unknown.

Sequencing used immunoSEQ multiplex PCR; TCRdb keeps in-frame clones, though not all of them. The sample holds 130,000 or so clones, roughly 93% seen once. This TCR was sampled from an adult in good health. The material sequenced was peripheral blood, taken on day 0 of AZD1222 vaccination.

CDR3 bases: TGTGCCTGGAGCCCAATGGATGGTCAGCCCCAGCATTTT. Its translation: CAWSPMDGQPQHF. The chain has TRBV30 and TRBJ1-5; D is uncertain. There are 13 residues in the CDR3. CDR1 and CDR2 from the germline V gene are GTSNPN and SVGIG (reference sequence). V was cut by 3 bases and J by 6 bases, with 12 bases left in between.